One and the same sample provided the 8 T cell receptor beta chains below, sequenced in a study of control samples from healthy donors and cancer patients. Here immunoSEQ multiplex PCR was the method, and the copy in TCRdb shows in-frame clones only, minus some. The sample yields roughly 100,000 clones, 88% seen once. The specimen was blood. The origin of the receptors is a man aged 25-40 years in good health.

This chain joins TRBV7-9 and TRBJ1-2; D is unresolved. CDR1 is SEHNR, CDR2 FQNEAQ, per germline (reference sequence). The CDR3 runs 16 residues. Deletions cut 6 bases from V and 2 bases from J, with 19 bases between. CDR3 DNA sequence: TGTGCCAGCAGTTTGTTAAACTCGGAGGTCAACTATGGCTACACCTTC. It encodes CASSLLNSEVNYGYTF.

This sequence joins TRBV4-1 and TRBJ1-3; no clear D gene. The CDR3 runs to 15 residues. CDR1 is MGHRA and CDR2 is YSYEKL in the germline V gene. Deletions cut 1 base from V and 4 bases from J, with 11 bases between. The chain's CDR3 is CASSQVQTGGNTIYF. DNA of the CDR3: TGCGCCAGCAGCCAAGTACAAACGGGAGGAAACACCATATATTTT.

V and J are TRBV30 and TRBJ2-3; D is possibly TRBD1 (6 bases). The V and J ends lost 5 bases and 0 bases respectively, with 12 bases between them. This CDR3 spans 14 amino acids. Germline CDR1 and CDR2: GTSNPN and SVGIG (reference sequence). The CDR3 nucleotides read TGTGCCTGGGCAGTGGGGGCTAGCACAGATACGCAGTATTTT. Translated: CAWAVGASTDTQYF.

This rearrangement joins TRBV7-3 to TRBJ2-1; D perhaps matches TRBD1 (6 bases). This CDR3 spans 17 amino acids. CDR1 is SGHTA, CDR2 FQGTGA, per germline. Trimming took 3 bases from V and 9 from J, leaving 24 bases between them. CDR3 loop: CASSFSPGTILSSEQFF. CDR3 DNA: TGTGCCAGCAGCTTCTCACCCGGGACAATACTCAGCAGTGAGCAGTTCTTC.

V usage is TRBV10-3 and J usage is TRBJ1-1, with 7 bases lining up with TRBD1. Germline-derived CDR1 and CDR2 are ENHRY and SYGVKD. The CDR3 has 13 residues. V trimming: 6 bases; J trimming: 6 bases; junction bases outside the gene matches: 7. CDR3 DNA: TGTGCCATCAGAGACAGGGCGATCGCTGAAGCTTTCTTT. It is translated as CAIRDRAIAEAFF.

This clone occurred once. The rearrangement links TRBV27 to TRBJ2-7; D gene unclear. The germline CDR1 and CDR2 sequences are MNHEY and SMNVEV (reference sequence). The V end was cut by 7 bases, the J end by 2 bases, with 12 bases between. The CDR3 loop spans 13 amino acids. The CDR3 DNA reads TGTGCCAGCAACAATGGGATGACCTACGAGCAGTACTTC. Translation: CASNNGMTYEQYF.

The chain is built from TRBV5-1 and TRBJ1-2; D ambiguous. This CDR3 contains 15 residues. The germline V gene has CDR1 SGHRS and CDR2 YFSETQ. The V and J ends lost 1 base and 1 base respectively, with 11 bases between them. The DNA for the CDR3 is TGCGCCAGCAGCTTGTTGGTAGGCTATAACTATGGCTACACCTTC. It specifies CASSLLVGYNYGYTF.

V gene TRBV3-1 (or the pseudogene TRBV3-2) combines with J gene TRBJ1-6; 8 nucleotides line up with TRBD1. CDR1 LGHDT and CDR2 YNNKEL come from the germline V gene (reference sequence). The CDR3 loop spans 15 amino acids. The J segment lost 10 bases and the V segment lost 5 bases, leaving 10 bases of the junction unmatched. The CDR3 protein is CASSRPDRGGSPLHF. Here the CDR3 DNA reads TGTGCCAGCAGCAGGCCCGACAGGGGAGGATCACCCCTCCACTTT.